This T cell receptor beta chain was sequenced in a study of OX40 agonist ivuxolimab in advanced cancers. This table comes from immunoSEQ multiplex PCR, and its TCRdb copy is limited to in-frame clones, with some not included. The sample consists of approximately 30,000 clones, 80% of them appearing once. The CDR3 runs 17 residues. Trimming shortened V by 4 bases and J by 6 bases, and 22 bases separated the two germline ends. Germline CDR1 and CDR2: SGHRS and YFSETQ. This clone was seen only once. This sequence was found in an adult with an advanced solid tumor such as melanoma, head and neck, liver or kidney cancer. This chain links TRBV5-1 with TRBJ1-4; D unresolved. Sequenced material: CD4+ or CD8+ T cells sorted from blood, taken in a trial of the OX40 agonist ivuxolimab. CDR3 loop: CASSPRPGIGSHEKLFF. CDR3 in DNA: TGCGCCAGCAGCCCTCGGCCGGGAATTGGGTCTCATGAAAAACTGTTTTTT.